The source of this T cell receptor beta chain is a study of Graves' ophthalmopathy and Graves' hyperthyroidism. This CDR3 is 12 amino acids long. Trimming shortened V by 4 bases and J by 4 bases, and 11 bases separated the two germline ends. Germline V gives CDR1 DFQATT, CDR2 SNEGSKA (reference sequence). For repertoire sequencing, the TCR beta CDR3 regions were amplified from RNA transcripts. First-round RT-PCR employed HTBI primers, with a second-round multiplex PCR after it. TCRdb reprocessed the multiplex PCR reads with MiXCR, giving one entry per CDR3 protein. The table has about 25,000 distinct CDR3 sequences, 45% to 60% seen once; the top ten hold around 6.6%. A follow-up of 18 months without ophthalmopathy meant that hyperthyroidism was stable. Patients with other autoimmune diseases, uncontrolled infections, pregnancy or lactation were excluded. Isolation of PBMCs was performed using 10 ml of fresh peripheral blood.

The rearrangement joins TRBV20-1 to TRBJ2-7, with D perhaps TRBD1 (6 bases). Sequenced: peripheral blood. This sequence originates from an adult woman with stable Graves' hyperthyroidism. Here the CDR3 DNA reads TGCAGTGCTATACGGGACATTTACGAGCAGTACTTC. This encodes CSAIRDIYEQYF.